These T cell receptor beta chains were read from a single sample in a study of cytomegalovirus exposure and HLA in healthy donors. Sequenced by immunoSEQ multiplex PCR; TCRdb stores in-frame clones only, minus some. The sample carries fewer than 250,000 clones, almost 80% recorded once. Sequenced sample: PBMCs. The receptors were sampled from a male donor in good health and CMV-seronegative. Each CDR3 is given with its conserved first and last residue. Each record gives: J gene, clone size, V gene, D gene, CDR3 DNA, CDR3 protein. D genes are given only for firm matches. For some rows the clone size is stated as once, few or many, or as a class when expanded; others skip it.

j_call: TRBJ2-2
clone_size: once
v_call: TRBV5-5
d_call: .
cdr3_nt: TGTGCCAGCAGCTTGAGCAGGGGGGCCCCAATGGGAACCGGGGAGCTGTTTTTT
cdr3_aa: CASSLSRGAPMGTGELFF

j_call: TRBJ1-2
clone_size: .
v_call: TRBV11-2
d_call: .
cdr3_nt: TGTGCCAGCAGCTTAGATCGACGCAGGGGCTACACCTTC
cdr3_aa: CASSLDRRRGYTF

j_call: TRBJ2-1
clone_size: .
v_call: TRBV30
d_call: .
cdr3_nt: TGTGCCTGGGCTCCTTTTGGCCCGTTAGATAACTTCAGGGCGCAGTTCTTC
cdr3_aa: CAWAPFGPLDNFRAQFF

j_call: TRBJ2-3
clone_size: .
v_call: TRBV27
d_call: TRBD1
cdr3_nt: TGTGCCAGCAGTTTATCGACAGGGACAGATACGCAGTATTTT
cdr3_aa: CASSLSTGTDTQYF

j_call: TRBJ1-6
clone_size: once
v_call: TRBV18
d_call: TRBD1
cdr3_nt: TGTGCCAGCTCACCTTACGTACCGGGACAGGGGGATTCACCCCTCCACTTT
cdr3_aa: CASSPYVPGQGDSPLHF

j_call: TRBJ2-1
clone_size: .
v_call: TRBV7-2
d_call: TRBD1
cdr3_nt: TGTGCCAGCAGCGTTTCGGGACAGCTATACAATGAGCAGTTCTTC
cdr3_aa: CASSVSGQLYNEQFF

j_call: TRBJ2-7
clone_size: .
v_call: TRBV5-6
d_call: .
cdr3_nt: TGTGCCAGCAGCCTGAGCTCCTACGAGCAGTACTTC
cdr3_aa: CASSLSSYEQYF

j_call: TRBJ2-2
clone_size: .
v_call: TRBV6-4
d_call: .
cdr3_nt: TGTGCCAGCAGTGGCTGGACAGCGAACACCGGGGAGCTGTTTTTT
cdr3_aa: CASSGWTANTGELFF

j_call: TRBJ2-2
clone_size: .
v_call: TRBV29-1
d_call: TRBD1
cdr3_nt: TGCAGCGTAGTGACAGGGGTCACCGGGGAGCTGTTTTTT
cdr3_aa: CSVVTGVTGELFF

j_call: TRBJ2-5
clone_size: .
v_call: TRBV9
d_call: .
cdr3_nt: TGTGCCAGCAGCGTAGATTTTAGATCACAAGAGACCCAGTACTTC
cdr3_aa: CASSVDFRSQETQYF

j_call: TRBJ1-2
clone_size: .
v_call: TRBV27
d_call: .
cdr3_nt: TGTGCCAGCAGTTTGCCTAGAAGGCAGGCGGGGGTCTATGGCTACACCTTC
cdr3_aa: CASSLPRRQAGVYGYTF

j_call: TRBJ2-3
clone_size: .
v_call: TRBV15
d_call: .
cdr3_nt: TGTGCCACCTACCAACCAGGGACAGATACGCAGTATTTT
cdr3_aa: CATYQPGTDTQYF

j_call: TRBJ2-7
clone_size: .
v_call: TRBV6-5
d_call: .
cdr3_nt: TGTGCCAGCATTAGCGGAACCTCCTACGAGCAGTACTTC
cdr3_aa: CASISGTSYEQYF

j_call: TRBJ1-2
clone_size: .
v_call: TRBV4-2
d_call: TRBD1
cdr3_nt: TGTGCCAGCAGCCAAGAAATGCCGGGACAGGGGGGTCATGGCTACACCTTC
cdr3_aa: CASSQEMPGQGGHGYTF

j_call: TRBJ2-7
clone_size: .
v_call: TRBV28
d_call: .
cdr3_nt: TGTGCCAGCAGAGACGGAAGACGGGTCGCCGAGCAGTACTTC
cdr3_aa: CASRDGRRVAEQYF

j_call: TRBJ2-2
clone_size: .
v_call: TRBV19
d_call: TRBD1
cdr3_nt: TGTGCCAGTAGTATGGGCAGGACAGGGAACACCGGGGAGCTGTTTTTT
cdr3_aa: CASSMGRTGNTGELFF

j_call: TRBJ2-1
clone_size: .
v_call: TRBV6-5
d_call: .
cdr3_nt: TGTGCCAGCAGTGAAGCAAGGACAGAGCAGTTCTTC
cdr3_aa: CASSEARTEQFF

j_call: TRBJ2-1
clone_size: .
v_call: TRBV5-1
d_call: .
cdr3_nt: TGCGCCAGCAGCTCCTTAGACAGCGCTGAGCAGTTCTTC
cdr3_aa: CASSSLDSAEQFF

j_call: TRBJ2-7
clone_size: .
v_call: TRBV27
d_call: .
cdr3_nt: TGTGCCAGCAGTCTGTCGCCGGAGGGGCCCCGGGCCGAGCAGTACTTC
cdr3_aa: CASSLSPEGPRAEQYF

j_call: TRBJ1-3
clone_size: .
v_call: TRBV14
d_call: .
cdr3_nt: TGTGCCAGCAGCCAAGATTGGCCCAGCGGACGCCTTGTTCCTGGAAACACCATATATTTT
cdr3_aa: CASSQDWPSGRLVPGNTIYF

j_call: TRBJ1-6
clone_size: .
v_call: TRBV5-6
d_call: TRBD1
cdr3_nt: TGTGCCAGCAGTTTGGGACAGGCTTATTCACCCCTCCACTTT
cdr3_aa: CASSLGQAYSPLHF

j_call: TRBJ2-1
clone_size: .
v_call: TRBV2
d_call: TRBD2
cdr3_nt: TGTGCCAGCACCCCCAGCGGGGGGCCGCCTCTACGGAATGAGCAGTTCTTC
cdr3_aa: CASTPSGGPPLRNEQFF

j_call: TRBJ2-2
clone_size: .
v_call: TRBV19
d_call: .
cdr3_nt: TGTGCCAGTATTAAGCTGGACACCGGGGAGCTGTTTTTT
cdr3_aa: CASIKLDTGELFF

j_call: TRBJ2-7
clone_size: .
v_call: TRBV30
d_call: .
cdr3_nt: TGTGCCTGGAGTTACGACATCCTTTACGAGCAGTACTTC
cdr3_aa: CAWSYDILYEQYF

j_call: TRBJ1-5
clone_size: .
v_call: TRBV5-6
d_call: .
cdr3_nt: TGTGCCAGCAGCTTGGAGCGTAATCAGCCCCAGCATTTT
cdr3_aa: CASSLERNQPQHF

j_call: TRBJ2-7
clone_size: .
v_call: TRBV29-1
d_call: TRBD2
cdr3_nt: TGCAGCGTTGTATCGAGCGGGAGAATTAATTACGAGCAGTACTTC
cdr3_aa: CSVVSSGRINYEQYF

j_call: TRBJ1-2
clone_size: few
v_call: TRBV2
d_call: TRBD1
cdr3_nt: TGTGCCAGCAGCCCCGGGACAGGGGGTAACTATGGCTACACCTTC
cdr3_aa: CASSPGTGGNYGYTF

j_call: TRBJ2-7
clone_size: .
v_call: TRBV7-2
d_call: TRBD2
cdr3_nt: TGTGCCAGCAGCGTAGGACTAGCGGAGGCCTACGAGCAGTACTTC
cdr3_aa: CASSVGLAEAYEQYF

j_call: TRBJ2-7
clone_size: .
v_call: TRBV4-2
d_call: .
cdr3_nt: TGTGCCAGCAGCCTCTCACGCTACCTGGAGCAGTACTTC
cdr3_aa: CASSLSRYLEQYF